The clone carrying this TCR beta chain was picked up a small number of times. No antigen is known for it. These data originate in a study of cytomegalovirus exposure and HLA in healthy donors. Study findings and constraints: A later analysis reportedly identified an Asian-associated ancestry cluster as carrying fewer N-insertions than the roughly 720-donor mean. Across donors, sequencing depth was assumed by presence/absence analyses to be roughly uniform. Cytomegalovirus status was reportedly diagnosed by the classifier with high sensitivity and specificity. A missense variant in DCLRE1C was later tied to TCR beta V- and J-gene trimming.

The PCR made use of 60 Vbeta and 13 Jbeta primers. Method: immunoSEQ multiplex PCR; TCRdb's copy keeps in-frame clones and lacks some. The repertoire holds over 130,000 clones, with over 75% as singletons. This CDR3 has 13 residues. Germline V gives CDR1 LNHDA, CDR2 SQIVND (reference sequence). Trimming stripped 1 base from V and 8 bases from J, with 9 bases between. This clonotype originated in a man aged 50-59 years in good health and CMV-seronegative. Sequenced sample: PBMCs. The chain is built from TRBV19 and TRBJ1-5; D unresolved. CDR3 residues: CASSIGWREPQHF. The CDR3 DNA sequence: TGTGCCAGTAGTATAGGGTGGAGAGAGCCCCAGCATTTT.